The 9 T cell receptor beta chains given below trace back to one sample, sequenced in a study of T cells in Graves' hyperthyroidism and ophthalmopathy (dated by TCRdb to the late 2010s). Receptor amplification or capture employed multiplex PCR. The sequencer was an Illumina HiSeq 2000. The TCR beta CDR3 regions were amplified from the RNA transcripts. For the first round of RT-PCR on the TCR CDR3, the HTBI primer set was used together with the Qiagen OneStep RT-PCR kit. In-frame beta chains were kept once TCRdb had trimmed the public reads at Q25 with fastp and called clones with MiXCR. Records with the same CDR3 protein are collapsed into one entry carrying the most frequent genes and DNA. The sample table records over 350,000 distinct CDR3 sequences; over 12% of these occur just once. The ten biggest clones cover around 30% of the sample. Sequencing was carried out using blood. Receptor source: a man in his forties or fifties with Graves' ophthalmopathy.

The rearrangement uses TRBV10-3 and TRBJ1-6; no reliable D call. The CDR3 has 17 amino acids. V was pared by 3 bases and J by 6 bases, with 18 bases between. From germline, CDR1 is ENHRY and CDR2 SYGVKD. The CDR3 DNA sequence: TGTGCCATCAGTGATCCTCCGACCCTGATGGCTAATTCACCCCTCCACTTT. It translates to CAISDPPTLMANSPLHF.

The chain joins TRBV30 to TRBJ2-5; a possible D gene is TRBD1 (5 bases). Trimming shortened V by 4 bases and J by 5 bases, and 20 bases separated the two germline ends. CDR1 is GTSNPN, CDR2 SVGIG, per germline (reference sequence). The CDR3 totals 15 residues. The CDR3: CAWTSLGQGSETQYF. In DNA form, the CDR3 reads TGTGCCTGGACCTCCCTGGGGCAGGGCTCGGAGACCCAGTACTTC.

The chain uses TRBV7-9 and TRBJ2-7; a possible D gene is TRBD2 (5 bases). Between the trimmed V and J ends, which lost 3 bases and 5 bases, there was a span of 11 bases. The CDR3 loop spans 13 amino acids. Germline CDR1 SEHNR, CDR2 FQNEAQ (reference sequence). CDR3 residues: CASSFPGGHEQYF. The CDR3 DNA sequence: TGTGCCAGCAGCTTTCCCGGAGGCCACGAGCAGTACTTC.

This clonotype was seen ten or more times. CDR3 DNA: TGTGCCAGCAGTCTCCCAGGAGGACAGGGGAGTATTGAGCAGTTCTTC. It yields the protein CASSLPGGQGSIEQFF. The gene calls are TRBV28 and TRBJ2-1; 9 nucleotides align to TRBD1. CDR3 length: 16 residues. CDR1 is MDHEN, CDR2 SYDVKM, per germline. The junction had 14 bases not matched to a gene; V was cut back by 5 bases and J by 9 bases.

The table lists this clonotype with many counts. J is TRBJ2-3 and V is TRBV5-1, with unresolved D. The germline V gene has CDR1 SGHRS and CDR2 YFSETQ. CDR3 size: 16 residues. V was shortened by 4 bases and J by 2 bases, with 17 bases between the two germline ends. The CDR3 region has the DNA TGCGCCAGCAGCCTCGGCGTGGTAGCTTCCACAGATACGCAGTATTTT. This codes for CASSLGVVASTDTQYF.

This clonotype was observed many times. The chain joins TRBV11-3 to TRBJ1-1; 7 positions match TRBD1. The CDR3 is 13 amino acids. Trimming removed 4 bases from V and 3 bases from J; junction bases left unmatched: 2. Per the germline V gene, CDR1 is SGHNT and CDR2 is YENEEA. The CDR3, as DNA: TGTGCCAGCAGCTCCGGGACAGACACTGAAGCTTTCTTT. Amino acid sequence: CASSSGTDTEAFF.

This clonotype was seen repeatedly, ten times or more. J is TRBJ1-2 and V is TRBV11-3; the D is unclear. V was shortened by 0 bases and J by 7 bases, with 12 bases between the two germline ends. Looked up from germline, CDR1 is SGHNT and CDR2 is YENEEA. The CDR3 runs to 14 residues. CDR3 DNA sequence: TGTGCCAGCAGCTTAGATAGCGCCGGGAGTGGCTACACCTTC. Translating gives CASSLDSAGSGYTF.

This clonotype was counted many times. V is TRBV2 and J is TRBJ2-7, with 11 nucleotides matching TRBD1. After removal of 7 bases from V and 5 bases from J, the junction contained 7 bases not matched to a gene. CDR1 is SNHLY and CDR2 is FYNNEI in the germline V gene. The CDR3 loop spans 14 amino acids. CDR3 region: CASKPGQGDHEQYF. In nucleotides, the CDR3 is TGTGCCAGCAAACCGGGACAGGGGGACCACGAGCAGTACTTC.

The chain recombines TRBV10-3 with TRBJ2-3; 12 nucleotides match TRBD2. The V gene end was trimmed by 2 bases and the J gene end by 2 bases; junction bases not matched to a gene: 5. Germline V gene lookup returns CDR1 ENHRY and CDR2 SYGVKD. CDR3 length: 17 residues. The CDR3 loop is CAISEVTSGRPTDTQYF. CDR3 nucleotide sequence: TGTGCCATCAGTGAGGTAACTAGCGGGAGGCCCACAGATACGCAGTATTTT.